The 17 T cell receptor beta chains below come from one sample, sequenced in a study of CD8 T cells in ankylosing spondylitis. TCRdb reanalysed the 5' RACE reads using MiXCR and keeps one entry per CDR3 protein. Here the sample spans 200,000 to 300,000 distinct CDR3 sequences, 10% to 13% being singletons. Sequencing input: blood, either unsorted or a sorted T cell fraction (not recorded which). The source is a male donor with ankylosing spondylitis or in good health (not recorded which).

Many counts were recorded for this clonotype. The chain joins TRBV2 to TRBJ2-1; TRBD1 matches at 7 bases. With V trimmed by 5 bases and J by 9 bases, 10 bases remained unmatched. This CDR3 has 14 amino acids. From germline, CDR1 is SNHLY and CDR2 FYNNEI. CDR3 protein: CASSFQAQGVEQFF. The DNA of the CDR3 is TGTGCCAGCAGTTTTCAGGCTCAGGGGGTTGAGCAGTTCTTC.

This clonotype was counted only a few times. The CDR3 bases are TGTGCCTGGAGTGTAGGGACAGGGTGGGGTGAGCAGTTCTTC. This sequence encodes CAWSVGTGWGEQFF. The chain carries TRBV30 and TRBJ2-1, with 9 bases fitting TRBD1. CDR1 and CDR2 from the germline V gene are GTSNPN and SVGIG (reference sequence). J lost 9 bases, V lost 0 bases, and 6 bases had no gene match. The CDR3 has 14 amino acids.

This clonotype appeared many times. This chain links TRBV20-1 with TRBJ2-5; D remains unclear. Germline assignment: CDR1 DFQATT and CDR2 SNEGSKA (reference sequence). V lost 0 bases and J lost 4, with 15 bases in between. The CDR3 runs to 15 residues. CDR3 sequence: CSARDPAHVSETQYF. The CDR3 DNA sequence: TGCAGTGCTAGAGATCCCGCCCACGTTTCAGAGACCCAGTACTTC.

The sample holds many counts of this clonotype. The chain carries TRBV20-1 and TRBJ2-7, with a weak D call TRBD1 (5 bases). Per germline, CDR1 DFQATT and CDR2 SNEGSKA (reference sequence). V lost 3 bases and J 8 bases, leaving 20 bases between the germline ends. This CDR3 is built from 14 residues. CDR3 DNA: TGCAGTGCTAGTGGTGGGGCCGCCCCTGGCAAGCAGTACTTC. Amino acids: CSASGGAAPGKQYF.

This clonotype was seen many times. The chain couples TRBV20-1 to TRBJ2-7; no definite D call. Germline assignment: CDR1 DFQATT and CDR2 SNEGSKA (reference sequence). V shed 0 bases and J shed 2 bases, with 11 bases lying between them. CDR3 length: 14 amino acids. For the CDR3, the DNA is TGCAGTGCTAGAGATTCGCAGGCTGCCTACGAGCAGTACTTC. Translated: CSARDSQAAYEQYF.

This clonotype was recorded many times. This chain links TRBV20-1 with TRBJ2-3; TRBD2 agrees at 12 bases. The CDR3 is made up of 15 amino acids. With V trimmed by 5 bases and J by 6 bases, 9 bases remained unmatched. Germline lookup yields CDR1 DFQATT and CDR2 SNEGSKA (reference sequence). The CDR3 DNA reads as TGCAGTGCTCCTACGACTAGCGGGAGTAAGGATACGCAGTATTTT. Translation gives CSAPTTSGSKDTQYF.

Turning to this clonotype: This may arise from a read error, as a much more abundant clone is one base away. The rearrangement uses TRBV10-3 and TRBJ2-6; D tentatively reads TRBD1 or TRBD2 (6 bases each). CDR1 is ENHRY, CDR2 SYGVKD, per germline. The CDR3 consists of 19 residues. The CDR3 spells CAISPRMGGLNSGTNVLTF. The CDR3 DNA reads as TGTGCCATCAGTCCGCGGATGGGGGGCCTGAACTCTGGGACCAACGTCCTGACTTTC.

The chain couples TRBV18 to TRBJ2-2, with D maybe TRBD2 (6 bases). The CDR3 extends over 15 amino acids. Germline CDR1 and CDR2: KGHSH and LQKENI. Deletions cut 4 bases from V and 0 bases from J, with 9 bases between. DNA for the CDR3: TGTGCCAGCTCACGCGCGGGGTCGAACACCGGGGAGCTGTTTTTT. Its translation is CASSRAGSNTGELFF.

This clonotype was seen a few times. CDR3 amino acids: CASSFSDRLYEQYF. CDR3 DNA sequence: TGTGCCAGCAGCTTCAGCGACAGACTATACGAGCAGTACTTC. V and J are TRBV7-9 and TRBJ2-7; D assignment may be TRBD1 or TRBD2 (5 bases each). CDR1 is SEHNR and CDR2 is FQNEAQ in the germline V gene (reference sequence). CDR3 length: 14 residues. V lost 3 bases to trimming and J lost 4 bases, with 13 bases between them.

For the CDR3, the DNA is TGTGCCAGCAGCCAGGCTAGCGGCTACGAGCAGTACTTC. Translating gives CASSQASGYEQYF. The genes are TRBV3-1 and TRBJ2-7; 7 bases fit TRBD2. CDR1 is LGHDT and CDR2 is YNNKEL in the germline V gene (reference sequence). This CDR3 has 13 amino acids. Losses at the gene ends were 3 bases for V and 3 bases for J; bases not matched to a gene: 2.

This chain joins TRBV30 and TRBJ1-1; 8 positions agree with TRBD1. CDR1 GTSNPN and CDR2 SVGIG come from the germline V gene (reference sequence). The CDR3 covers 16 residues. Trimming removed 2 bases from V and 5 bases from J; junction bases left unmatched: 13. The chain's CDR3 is CAWSSGTGGWKTEAFF. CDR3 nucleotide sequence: TGTGCCTGGAGTTCCGGGACAGGAGGTTGGAAAACTGAAGCTTTCTTT. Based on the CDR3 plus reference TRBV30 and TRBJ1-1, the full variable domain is SQTIHQWPATLVQPVGSPLSLECTVEGTSNPNLYWYRQAAGRGLQLLFYSVGIGQISSEVPQNLSASRPQDRQFILSSKKLLLSDSGFYLCAWSSGTGGWKTEAFFGQGTRLTVV.

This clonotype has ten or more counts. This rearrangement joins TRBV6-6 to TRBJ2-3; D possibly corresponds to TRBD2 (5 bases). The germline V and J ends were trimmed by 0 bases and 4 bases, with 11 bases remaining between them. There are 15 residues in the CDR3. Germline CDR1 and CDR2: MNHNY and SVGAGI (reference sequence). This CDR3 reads CASSYSAGGSDTQYF. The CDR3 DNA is TGTGCCAGCAGTTACTCGGCGGGTGGGTCAGATACGCAGTATTTT.

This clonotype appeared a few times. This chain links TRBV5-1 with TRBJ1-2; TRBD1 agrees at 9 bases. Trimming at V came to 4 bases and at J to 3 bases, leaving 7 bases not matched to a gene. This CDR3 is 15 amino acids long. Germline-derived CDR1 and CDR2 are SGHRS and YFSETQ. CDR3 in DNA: TGCGCCAGCAGCGCTCCGGGACAGGGAGACTATGGCTACACCTTC. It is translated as CASSAPGQGDYGYTF. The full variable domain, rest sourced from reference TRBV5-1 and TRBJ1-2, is KAGVTQTPRYLIKTRGQQVTLSCSPISGHRSVSWYQQTPGQGLQFLFEYFSETQRNKGNFPGRFSGRQFSNSRSEMNVSTLELGDSALYLCASSAPGQGDYGYTFGSGTRLTVV.

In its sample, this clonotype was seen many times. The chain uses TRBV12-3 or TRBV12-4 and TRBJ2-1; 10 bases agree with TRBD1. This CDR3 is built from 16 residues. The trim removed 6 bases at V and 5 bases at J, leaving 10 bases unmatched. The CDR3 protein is CASSLARDRGNNEQFF. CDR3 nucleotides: TGTGCCAGCAGCCTTGCCCGGGACAGGGGTAACAATGAGCAGTTCTTC.

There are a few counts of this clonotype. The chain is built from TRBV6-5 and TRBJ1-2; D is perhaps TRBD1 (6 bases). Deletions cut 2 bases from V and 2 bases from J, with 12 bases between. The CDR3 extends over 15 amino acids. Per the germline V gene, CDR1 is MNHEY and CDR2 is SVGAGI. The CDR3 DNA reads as TGTGCCAGCAGTTACAGCGCAGGGGCCAACTATGGCTACACCTTC. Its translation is CASSYSAGANYGYTF.

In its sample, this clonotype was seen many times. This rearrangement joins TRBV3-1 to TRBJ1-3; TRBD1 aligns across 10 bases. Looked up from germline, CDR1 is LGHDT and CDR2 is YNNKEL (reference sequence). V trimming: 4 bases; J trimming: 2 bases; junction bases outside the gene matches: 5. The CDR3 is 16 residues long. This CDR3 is CASSPGGTGAGNTIYF. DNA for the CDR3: TGTGCCAGCAGCCCGGGGGGGACAGGGGCTGGAAACACCATATATTTT.

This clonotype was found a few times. In DNA, the CDR3 is TGTGCCAGCACTCTGGGGCAGGGAAACGGCTACACCTTC. Translated, it gives CASTLGQGNGYTF. V usage is TRBV5-4 and J usage is TRBJ1-2; TRBD1 might be the D (5 bases). This CDR3 has 13 amino acids. Looked up from germline, CDR1 is SGHNT and CDR2 is YYREEE (reference sequence). Between the trimmed V and J ends, which lost 6 bases and 8 bases, there was a span of 17 bases.